What follows describes a single T cell receptor (beta chain). PBMCs were stained for CD3, CD4 and CD8, and CD4+ and CD8+ T cells were sorted. This sample was taken from a study of CD8+ T cells in alopecia areata. Overall study context: Treated patients were dosed with oral tofacitinib, taking 5 to 10 mg twice daily.

cDNA prepared by RNA extraction and subsequent reverse transcription served as the template for sequencing. Only in-frame clones appear in the TCRdb table, and some are missing; sequencing was by immunoSEQ multiplex PCR. The sample includes 220,000 or so clones, 57% of them seen just once. The V and J ends lost 3 bases and 0 bases respectively, with 15 bases between them. Germline CDR1 GTSNPN, CDR2 SVGIG (reference sequence). The CDR3 consists of 16 residues. The J gene is TRBJ1-3, the V gene TRBV30; D unclear. The source is a human donor with alopecia areata. The source material was CD4+ T cells sorted from blood, sampled at week 0. CDR3 in amino acids: CAWRSRAESSGNTIYF. The CDR3 DNA reads TGTGCCTGGAGAAGTAGGGCAGAGAGCTCTGGAAACACCATATATTTT.